The 14 T cell receptor beta chains below come from one sample, sequenced in a study of Graves' ophthalmopathy and Graves' hyperthyroidism. TCR beta CDR3 amplification used RNA transcripts. First-round RT-PCR relied on HTBI primers, and a second-round multiplex PCR came next. TCRdb called the multiplex PCR reads again in MiXCR, with one record for every CDR3 protein. The repertoire consists of over 650,000 distinct CDR3 sequences, with roughly 39% occurring once and the leading ten covering more than 3%. The source material was peripheral blood. These receptors were obtained from an adult man with Graves' ophthalmopathy.

Turning to this clonotype: As the CDR3 is not closed by the conserved phenylalanine or tryptophan, this likely results from a read error. It is unclear where the CDR3 begins or ends on the DNA, so no DNA is shown, and the CDR3 is as TCRdb lists it. The chain links TRBV5-1 to TRBJ2-7; the tabulated D call, TRBD1, remains unverified against the DNA. Germline V gives CDR1 SGHRS, CDR2 YFSETQ. Counting both end residues, the CDR3 totals 9 amino acids. CDR3 sequence reads: CASSSTGPN.

This rearrangement joins TRBV10-3 to TRBJ1-2, with TRBD1 matching 7 bases. The CDR3 runs 15 residues. CDR1 is ENHRY, CDR2 SYGVKD, per germline. J gave up 0 bases and V 8 bases, and 9 bases lay outside the gene matches. CDR3 bases: TGTGCCATCGCTAGCGGGACAGACACTAACTATGGCTACACCTTC. This codes for CAIASGTDTNYGYTF.

This clonotype was seen a handful of times. The chain couples TRBV4-1 to TRBJ2-5; 8 positions agree with TRBD1. The trim removed 2 bases at V and 5 bases at J, leaving 7 bases unmatched. The CDR3 runs to 15 residues. Germline CDR1 is MGHRA and CDR2 is YSYEKL. The CDR3 reads CASSQTTGVWETQYF. CDR3 bases: TGCGCCAGCAGCCAAACGACAGGGGTATGGGAGACCCAGTACTTC.

The chain links TRBV4-2 to TRBJ1-2; D gene uncertain. V was shortened by 1 base and J by 5 bases, with 14 bases between the two germline ends. The CDR3 totals 15 residues. Germline V gene lookup returns CDR1 LGHNA and CDR2 YNFKEQ. The CDR3 sequence is CASSQGGYGSYGYTF. For the CDR3, the DNA is TGTGCCAGCAGCCAAGGGGGATATGGGTCATATGGCTACACCTTC.

The chain combines TRBV29-1 with TRBJ1-4; 8 nucleotides align to TRBD1. CDR3 length: 12 amino acids. The germline gives CDR1 SQVTM, CDR2 ANQGSEA. The V and J ends lost 7 bases and 8 bases, in that order; junction bases with no gene match: 6. The CDR3 DNA reads as TGCAGCGCCCAGGGGGCCCGCGAAAAACTGTTTTTT. It translates to CSAQGAREKLFF.

This clonotype appeared many times. This rearrangement joins TRBV12-3 or TRBV12-4 to TRBJ2-5; 13 positions match TRBD2. CDR3 size: 17 residues. After removal of 5 bases from V and 9 bases from J, the junction contained 15 bases not matched to a gene. The CDR3, as DNA: TGTGCCAGCAGTGGGGGGACTAGCGGGACTAACCGTAAAGCCCAGTACTTC. It codes for CASSGGTSGTNRKAQYF.

This chain uses TRBV6-6 with TRBJ2-7; possible D gene TRBD2, 5 bases. This CDR3 is 15 amino acids long. V was shortened by 1 base and J by 0 bases, with 10 bases between the two germline ends. The germline CDR1 and CDR2 sequences are MNHNY and SVGAGI (reference sequence). Here the CDR3 reads CASSYFRGFSYEQYF. CDR3 sequence (DNA): TGTGCCAGCAGTTACTTTCGGGGTTTCTCCTACGAGCAGTACTTC.

In this sample, this clonotype turned up a few times. The V call is TRBV6-5, the J call TRBJ2-2; 9 bases fit TRBD2. Unmatched junction bases numbered 2, after V lost 2 bases and J lost 4 bases. The CDR3 sequence is 15 residues long. Germline CDR1 reads MNHEY; CDR2 reads SVGAGI. This CDR3 reads CASSYTAGGTGELFF. The CDR3 bases are TGTGCCAGCAGTTACACAGCGGGGGGCACCGGGGAGCTGTTTTTT.

This clonotype was seen once. Possible read error: a much larger clone is one base away. Since no conserved phenylalanine or tryptophan closes the CDR3, a read error is the likely cause. This chain links TRBV7-9 with TRBJ2-5; 8 nucleotides align to TRBD2. The CDR3 has 15 residues. The ends lost 3 bases at V and 5 bases at J; junction bases unmatched: 8. Germline CDR1 is SEHNR and CDR2 is FQNEAQ (reference sequence). CDR3 loop: CASSFGRGDGETQYS. The CDR3 DNA is TGTGCCAGCAGCTTTGGGCGGGGGGACGGCGAGACCCAGTACTCC.

This clonotype was observed at least ten times. This sequence joins TRBV19 and TRBJ1-2; possibly TRBD1 for D (5 bases). The CDR3 is 15 amino acids. Trimming took off 7 bases at V and 3 bases at J, with 18 bases between the two ends. In germline, CDR1 is LNHDA, CDR2 SQIVND (reference sequence). The CDR3 spells CASTPGPGYDYGYTF. In DNA form, the CDR3 reads TGTGCCAGTACCCCAGGGCCAGGGTATGACTATGGCTACACCTTC.

V gene TRBV7-2 combines with J gene TRBJ2-5; 8 bases agree with TRBD1. V lost 6 bases, J lost 7 bases, and 16 bases stayed unmatched. Germline V gene lookup returns CDR1 SGHTA and CDR2 FQGNSA. This CDR3 contains 16 residues. CDR3 sequence: CASRSLRTGSWGTQYF. CDR3 bases: TGTGCCAGCAGATCCCTCCGGACAGGGAGTTGGGGGACCCAGTACTTC.

There are a few counts of this clonotype. An end of the junction differs from the germline gene, which may be a read error. V gene TRBV11-3 combines with J gene TRBJ1-2; possible D gene TRBD1, 6 bases. Germline V gives CDR1 SGHNT, CDR2 YENEEA. The CDR3 is 15 amino acids. Here the CDR3 reads CASSVDYGGRSGYTF. CDR3 DNA: TGTGCCAGCAGCGTAGATTACGGGGGGCGAAGTGGCTACACCTTC.

Ten or more counts support this clonotype. The V gene is TRBV6-4, the J gene TRBJ2-6; no clear D. CDR3 length equals 14 residues. Germline V gene lookup returns CDR1 MRHNA and CDR2 SNTAGT. V was pared by 0 bases and J by 4 bases, with 4 bases between. The CDR3 DNA sequence: TGTGCCAGCAGTGACTCGACAGGGGCCAACGTCCTGACTTTC. Translating it yields CASSDSTGANVLTF.

The count of this clonotype is one. The chain links TRBV11-3 to TRBJ1-3; 9 bases are shared with TRBD1. The V segment lost 4 bases and the J segment 2 bases; nucleotides outside the gene matches: 6. The CDR3 has 16 amino acids. Germline loops: CDR1 SGHNT, CDR2 YENEEA. The CDR3 region is CASSSGTGIPGNTIYF. For the CDR3, the DNA is TGTGCCAGCAGCTCCGGGACAGGGATCCCTGGAAACACCATATATTTT. The entire variable domain, with the rest obtained from reference TRBV11-3 and TRBJ1-3, is as follows: EAGVVQSPRYKIIEKKQPVAFWCNPISGHNTLYWYLQNLGQGPELLIRYENEEAVDDSQLPKDRFSAERLKGVDSTLKIQPAELGDSAVYLCASSSGTGIPGNTIYFGEGSWLTVV.